The clone carrying this T cell receptor (beta chain) was detected ten times or more. RNA transcripts yielded amplified TCR beta CDR3 regions. When the TCR CDR3 underwent first-round RT-PCR, the HTBI primer set was used. A single record per CDR3 protein comes from TCRdb applying MiXCR to the multiplex PCR reads. The table records around 350,000 distinct CDR3 sequences, over 15% of them present only once. This sample stems from a study of T cells in Graves' hyperthyroidism and ophthalmopathy. Study overall: Peripheral blood was obtained at initial diagnosis, preceding any treatment.

The CDR3 totals 15 residues. The V gene's germline CDR1 is MNHEY and CDR2 SVGAGI. Trimming took 0 bases from V and 12 from J, leaving 18 bases between them. This sequence was found in a woman under 30 with Graves' hyperthyroidism. Sequencing was performed on blood. This chain joins TRBV6-5 and TRBJ1-5; D not resolved. In DNA, the CDR3 is TGTGCCAGCAGTTACTCGATCCTGCTCCCTAACCTCCAGCATTTT. This gives the protein CASSYSILLPNLQHF.